A single sample is the source of the 30 T cell receptor beta chains below, sequenced in a study of T cells in tuberculosis. The data were produced by immunoSEQ multiplex PCR, yet TCRdb's version contains in-frame clones alone and is incomplete. The repertoire includes around 60,000 clones, 81% of them detected once, and 13% sits in the top ten. Cells were sorted from thawed PBMC rested overnight and stained with GMM-loaded CD1B tetramer, viability dye and anti-CD3. CD1B tetramers were loaded with Rhodococcus equi-derived C32 glucose monomycolate. Sequencing was done on a sample of CD1b-GMM tetramer-negative cells sorted from PBMCs. The source is an adult woman with latent tuberculosis.

The chain has TRBV19 and TRBJ1-3, with TRBD1 identical over 7 bases. The length of the CDR3 is 15 residues. V lost 7 bases to trimming and J lost 0 bases; unmatched junction nucleotides: 6. In germline, CDR1 is LNHDA, CDR2 SQIVND (reference sequence). The CDR3 coding sequence is TGTGCCAGTACCACGGGACAGCTCTCTGGAAACACCATATATTTT. This translates into CASTTGQLSGNTIYF.

V and J are TRBV19 and TRBJ1-6; TRBD1 matches 9 bases. J lost 9 bases, V lost 0 bases, and 3 bases had no gene match. Germline CDR1 and CDR2: LNHDA and SQIVND (reference sequence). This CDR3 has 15 residues. CDR3 in amino acids: CASSIDRQGGSPLHF. The CDR3 DNA follows: TGTGCCAGTAGTATAGACAGACAGGGGGGTTCACCCCTCCACTTT.

The chain has TRBV7-2 and TRBJ1-2; D may be TRBD1 (6 bases). Germline assignment: CDR1 SGHTA and CDR2 FQGNSA. The CDR3 consists of 16 residues. Between the trimmed V and J ends, which lost 5 bases and 3 bases, there was a span of 19 bases. The CDR3 sequence: CASSPDRFGRDYGYTF. DNA of the CDR3: TGTGCCAGCAGCCCGGACAGATTTGGGAGGGACTATGGCTACACCTTC.

This chain links TRBV7-2 with TRBJ2-5; 8 bases map to TRBD2. V dropped 5 bases and J dropped 5; count of bases not matched to a gene: 10. CDR3 size: 15 residues. CDR1 SGHTA and CDR2 FQGNSA come from the germline V gene. CDR3: CASSPGLAGYETQYF. CDR3 sequence (DNA): TGTGCCAGCAGCCCTGGACTAGCCGGGTATGAGACCCAGTACTTC.

This sequence joins TRBV2 and TRBJ2-2, with 8 bases lining up with TRBD1. The junction had 3 bases not matched to a gene; V was cut back by 7 bases and J by 5 bases. CDR3 size: 13 residues. Germline V CDR1 and CDR2: SNHLY, FYNNEI. CDR3 protein: CASKGQGTGELFF. DNA of the CDR3: TGTGCCAGCAAAGGACAGGGTACCGGGGAGCTGTTTTTT.

The chain recombines TRBV7-9 with TRBJ2-5, with 7 bases aligning to TRBD1. There are 15 residues in the CDR3. Germline trimming cut 5 bases from V and 2 bases from J; bases unmatched to any gene: 8. Germline lookup yields CDR1 SEHNR and CDR2 FQNEAQ (reference sequence). The CDR3 loop reads CASSLRLQGQETQYF. The CDR3 DNA reads TGTGCCAGCAGCCTTCGCCTACAGGGGCAAGAGACCCAGTACTTC.

V usage is TRBV5-1 and J usage is TRBJ2-7; a possible D gene is TRBD1 (6 bases). This CDR3 contains 19 residues. The germline V gene has CDR1 SGHRS and CDR2 YFSETQ. With 4 bases removed from V and 2 bases from J, the gap between germline ends came to 28 bases. CDR3 amino acids: CASSRSQPGKEQGAYEQYF. For the CDR3, the DNA is TGCGCCAGCAGCCGCAGCCAACCAGGGAAAGAACAGGGTGCCTACGAGCAGTACTTC.

This clone was seen a few times. The gene calls are TRBV10-2 and TRBJ1-2, with D possibly being TRBD1 (6 bases). V lost 4 bases to trimming and J lost 6 bases, with 9 bases between them. Germline-derived CDR1 and CDR2 are WSHSY and SAAADI. The CDR3 totals 12 residues. This CDR3 is CASSGTEDGYTF. The CDR3 nucleotides are TGCGCCAGCAGTGGGACAGAAGATGGCTACACCTTC.

The J gene is TRBJ1-1, the V gene TRBV7-3; D possibly corresponds to TRBD1 (6 bases). Trimming stripped 4 bases from V and 3 bases from J, with 15 bases between. The germline gives CDR1 SGHTA, CDR2 FQGTGA. The CDR3 totals 15 residues. CDR3 bases: TGTGCCAGCAGCTCTACCGGGGGGGCCGACACTGAAGCTTTCTTT. Its protein product is CASSSTGGADTEAFF.

This clone was seen once. The J gene is TRBJ2-7, the V gene TRBV11-3; 9 bases line up with TRBD1. The CDR3 consists of 13 residues. With 5 bases clipped from V and 6 bases from J, the junction kept 5 bases outside the gene matches. Germline assignment: CDR1 SGHNT and CDR2 YENEEA. CDR3 nucleotides: TGTGCCAGCAGCCCACGACAGGGGGGCGAGCAGTACTTC. It translates to CASSPRQGGEQYF.

This rearrangement joins TRBV21-1 to TRBJ1-5; the tabulated D call, TRBD1, remains unverified against the DNA. TRBV21-1 is a documented pseudogene. CDR3 length: 16 residues. The CDR3, as DNA: TGTGCCAGCAGCAAAGACGACAGCGTACACAATCAGCCCCAGCATTTT. Its translation is CASSKDDSVHNQPQHF.

This clone has more than one count but fewer than ten. The V and J genes are TRBV5-6 and TRBJ1-1; D is perhaps TRBD1 (5 bases). Germline V gene data show CDR1 as SGHDT and CDR2 as YYEEEE. The CDR3 extends over 15 amino acids. Trimming left V 4 bases short and J 2 bases short, with 15 bases between. CDR3 region: CASSAGPHSNTEAFF. For the CDR3, the DNA is TGTGCCAGCAGCGCAGGGCCCCATTCAAACACTGAAGCTTTCTTT.

V is TRBV18 and J is TRBJ1-6; tentative D call: TRBD1 (6 bases). CDR1 is KGHSH, CDR2 LQKENI, per germline. The length of the CDR3 is 21 residues. V lost 6 bases and J lost 0, with 27 bases in between. This CDR3 is CASSPTTMIGQLSSYNSPLHF. The CDR3, as DNA: TGTGCCAGCTCGCCCACCACTATGATTGGACAGTTAAGCTCCTATAATTCACCCCTCCACTTT.

The chain employs TRBV28 and TRBJ2-2; 9 bases fit TRBD1. Germline V gene sequence: CDR1 MDHEN, CDR2 SYDVKM. This CDR3 comprises 14 residues. Trimming cost V 11 bases and J 5 bases; bases outside gene matches: 9. The CDR3 nucleotides are TGTGCCGCTAGGGGACAGGGAAGGACCGGGGAGCTGTTTTTT. Translation: CAARGQGRTGELFF. Supplemented by reference TRBV28 and TRBJ2-2, the full variable domain reads DVKVTQSSRYLVKRTGEKVFLECVQDMDHENMFWYRQDPGLGLRLIYFSYDVKMKEKGDIPEGYSVSREKKERFSLILESASTNQTSMYLCAARGQGRTGELFFGEGSRLTVL.

This chain connects TRBV5-1 to TRBJ1-2; 8 positions agree with TRBD1. CDR1 and CDR2 from the germline V gene are SGHRS and YFSETQ. The trim removed 0 bases at V and 7 bases at J, leaving 5 bases unmatched. The CDR3 covers 14 residues. This CDR3 is CASSLDRGSSGYTF. CDR3 in DNA: TGCGCCAGCAGCTTGGACAGGGGGTCGAGTGGCTACACCTTC.

This rearrangement joins TRBV11-1 to TRBJ1-2; D is possibly TRBD1 (5 bases). This CDR3 is 14 amino acids long. Trimming left V 0 bases short and J 8 bases short, with 13 bases between. Germline CDR1 SGHAT, CDR2 FQDESV (reference sequence). This chain's CDR3 is CASSLADSFMGYTF. The CDR3 bases are TGTGCCAGCAGCTTAGCAGACAGTTTTATGGGCTACACCTTC. The whole variable domain, remainder taken from reference TRBV11-1 and TRBJ1-2, is EAEVAQSPRYKITEKSQAVAFWCDPISGHATLYWYRQILGQGPELLVQFQDESVVDDSQLPKDRFSAERLKGVDSTLKIQPAELGDSAMYLCASSLADSFMGYTFGSGTRLTVV.

The rearrangement joins TRBV5-1 to TRBJ2-1; no firm D call. The CDR3 extends over 14 amino acids. Germline V CDR1 and CDR2: SGHRS, YFSETQ. V dropped 0 bases and J dropped 6 bases, with 10 bases sitting between them. CDR3 coding DNA: TGCGCCAGCAGCTTGGAAGCACCGGGCAATGAGCAGTTCTTC. Its protein is CASSLEAPGNEQFF.

The count of this clone is one. The J gene is TRBJ2-7, the V gene TRBV6-1; 8 positions agree with TRBD2. The germline V gene has CDR1 MNHNS and CDR2 SASEGT. The J segment lost 2 bases and the V segment lost 1 base, leaving 10 bases of the junction unmatched. This CDR3 region has 17 residues. This CDR3 is CASSEGWPRGVTYEQYF. The CDR3 region has the DNA TGTGCCAGCAGTGAAGGGTGGCCGCGGGGGGTAACCTACGAGCAGTACTTC.

The V call is TRBV18, the J call TRBJ1-6; TRBD1 matches 7 bases. J was trimmed by 4 bases and V by 1 base; bases with no gene match: 7. The germline V gene has CDR1 KGHSH and CDR2 LQKENI. CDR3 length: 17 residues. CDR3 coding DNA: TGTGCCAGCTCACCACTACAGGACAGGTCTTATAATTCACCCCTCCACTTT. This encodes CASSPLQDRSYNSPLHF.

V and J are TRBV5-1 and TRBJ2-3; 7 positions match TRBD2. Looked up from germline, CDR1 is SGHRS and CDR2 is YFSETQ. The ends lost 0 bases at V and 6 bases at J; junction bases unmatched: 4. The CDR3 has 14 residues. The chain's CDR3 is CASSLGTSSDTQYF. DNA of the CDR3: TGCGCCAGCAGCTTGGGGACTAGTAGCGATACGCAGTATTTT.

This clone was counted between two and nine times. This sequence joins TRBV4-3 and TRBJ1-3; TRBD1 might be the D (5 bases). There are 15 residues in the CDR3. Trimming cost V 4 bases and J 7 bases, with 17 bases left between them. CDR1 is LGHNA, CDR2 YSLEER, per germline. CDR3 loop: CASSREAGTRNTIYF. The CDR3 nucleotides are TGCGCCAGCAGCCGGGAGGCAGGGACTAGGAACACCATATATTTT.

The rearrangement links TRBV5-1 to TRBJ2-3; TRBD1 agrees at 7 bases. Germline V gene data show CDR1 as SGHRS and CDR2 as YFSETQ. This CDR3 has 14 residues. V lost 3 bases and J lost 2; bases outside the gene matches: 3. The CDR3 region is CASSWGQITDTQYF. In DNA form, the CDR3 reads TGCGCCAGCAGCTGGGGACAGATCACAGATACGCAGTATTTT. The variable domain in full, with the rest retrieved from reference TRBV5-1 and TRBJ2-3, is KAGVTQTPRYLIKTRGQQVTLSCSPISGHRSVSWYQQTPGQGLQFLFEYFSETQRNKGNFPGRFSGRQFSNSRSEMNVSTLELGDSALYLCASSWGQITDTQYFGPGTRLTVL.

Only one count was recorded for this clone. The chain joins TRBV12-5 to TRBJ2-7; D gene ambiguous. CDR3 length: 16 amino acids. Germline V CDR1 and CDR2: LGHNT, FRNRAP. The V gene lost 0 bases and the J gene lost 2 bases, with 14 bases spanning the gap. The DNA for the CDR3 is TGTGCTAGTGGTTTGGTACCAGGCGTCCCTACCTACGAGCAGTACTTC. Its translation: CASGLVPGVPTYEQYF.

This chain links TRBV7-3 with TRBJ2-3; the D gene is possibly TRBD2 (5 bases). This CDR3 has 14 amino acids. Germline loops: CDR1 SGHTA, CDR2 FQGTGA. V was shortened by 3 bases and J by 8 bases, with 15 bases between the two germline ends. CDR3 sequence: CASSFSPSEGTQYF. The CDR3 DNA reads as TGTGCCAGCAGCTTCAGCCCCAGCGAGGGTACGCAGTATTTT.

The rearrangement joins TRBV18 to TRBJ1-5; TRBD1 matches 8 bases. V was pared by 5 bases and J by 3 bases, with 6 bases of the junction left unmatched. This CDR3 region has 15 residues. Germline V gives CDR1 KGHSH, CDR2 LQKENI. The CDR3 protein is CASSSGQGANQPQHF. DNA of the CDR3: TGTGCCAGCTCATCAGGACAGGGAGCCAATCAGCCCCAGCATTTT.

The rearrangement joins TRBV9 to TRBJ1-6, with TRBD1 as a possible D gene (6 bases). Trimming stripped 0 bases from V and 8 bases from J, with 12 bases between. The CDR3 extends over 15 amino acids. Per the germline V gene, CDR1 is SGDLS and CDR2 is YYNGEE. Written as DNA, the CDR3 is TGTGCCAGCAGCGTAGATACAGGGTGGGATTCACCCCTCCACTTT. Protein sequence: CASSVDTGWDSPLHF. Based on the CDR3 plus reference TRBV9 and TRBJ1-6, the full variable domain is DSGVTQTPKHLITATGQRVTLRCSPRSGDLSVYWYQQSLDQGLQFLIQYYNGEERAKGNILERFSAQQFPDLHSELNLSSLELGDSALYFCASSVDTGWDSPLHFGNGTRLTVT.

The genes are TRBV6-1 and TRBJ1-5; possibly TRBD1 for D (5 bases). The length of the CDR3 is 17 residues. CDR1 is MNHNS, CDR2 SASEGT, per germline. V gave up 3 bases and J gave up 0 bases, with 15 bases separating them. CDR3 in DNA: TGTGCCAGCAGTGATCGCAGGGTCGTCAATAGCAATCAGCCCCAGCATTTT. It yields the protein CASSDRRVVNSNQPQHF.

The rearrangement uses TRBV18 and TRBJ1-2; D perhaps matches TRBD1 (5 bases). Germline CDR1 is KGHSH and CDR2 is LQKENI. The CDR3 extends over 16 amino acids. Trimming cost V 3 bases and J 1 base, with 15 bases left between them. The CDR3 DNA reads TGTGCCAGCTCACCCTCCGGGGGGAGGGTTAACTATGGCTACACCTTC. Protein product: CASSPSGGRVNYGYTF. Full variable domain (missing parts from reference TRBV18 and TRBJ1-2): NAGVMQNPRHLVRRRGQEARLRCSPMKGHSHVYWYRQLPEEGLKFMVYLQKENIIDESGMPKERFSAEFPKEGPSILRIQQVVRGDSAAYFCASSPSGGRVNYGYTFGSGTRLTVV.

The rearrangement uses TRBV7-2 and TRBJ2-3, with TRBD2 identical over 7 bases. Trimming cost V 3 bases and J 2 bases; bases outside gene matches: 5. This CDR3 is built from 15 residues. Germline CDR1 is SGHTA and CDR2 is FQGNSA. CDR3 sequence reads: CASSFSGQHTDTQYF. The CDR3 DNA is TGTGCCAGCAGCTTTAGCGGGCAACACACAGATACGCAGTATTTT. Looking up the rest from reference TRBV7-2 and TRBJ2-3 gives the full variable domain: GAGVSQSPSNKVTEKGKDVELRCDPISGHTALYWYRQSLGQGLEFLIYFQGNSAPDKSGLPSDRFSAERTGGSVSTLTIQRTQQEDSAVYLCASSFSGQHTDTQYFGPGTRLTVL.

A few counts support this clone. This chain connects TRBV25-1 to TRBJ1-1, with 8 bases identical to TRBD1. V lost 3 bases, J lost 3 bases, and 3 bases stayed unmatched. CDR3 length: 14 amino acids. The germline CDR1 and CDR2 sequences are MGHDK and SYGVNS. The CDR3: CASSEAGGHTEAFF. CDR3 nucleotide sequence: TGTGCCAGCAGTGAGGCAGGGGGCCACACTGAAGCTTTCTTT. Full variable domain (remainder filled in from reference TRBV25-1 and TRBJ1-1): EADIYQTPRYLVIGTGKKITLECSQTMGHDKMYWYQQDPGMELHLIHYSYGVNSTEKGDLSSESTVSRIRTEHFPLTLESARPSHTSQYLCASSEAGGHTEAFFGQGTRLTVV.